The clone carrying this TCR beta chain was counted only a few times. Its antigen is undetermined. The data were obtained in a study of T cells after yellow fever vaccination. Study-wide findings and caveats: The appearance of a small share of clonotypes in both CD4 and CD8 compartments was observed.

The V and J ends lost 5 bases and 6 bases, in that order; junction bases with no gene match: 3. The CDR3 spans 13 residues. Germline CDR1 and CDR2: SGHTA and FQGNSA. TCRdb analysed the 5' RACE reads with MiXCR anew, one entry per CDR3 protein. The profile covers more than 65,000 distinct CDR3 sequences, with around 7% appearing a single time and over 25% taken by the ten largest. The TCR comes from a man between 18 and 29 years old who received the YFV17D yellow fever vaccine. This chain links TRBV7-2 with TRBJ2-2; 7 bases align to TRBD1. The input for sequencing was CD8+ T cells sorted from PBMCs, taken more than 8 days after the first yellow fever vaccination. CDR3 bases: TGTGCCAGCAGCAACAGGGGTGCCGGGGAGCTGTTTTTT. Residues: CASSNRGAGELFF. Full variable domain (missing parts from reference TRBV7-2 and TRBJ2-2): GAGVSQSPSNKVTEKGKDVELRCDPISGHTALYWYRQSLGQGLEFLIYFQGNSAPDKSGLPSDRFSAERTGGSVSTLTIQRTQQEDSAVYLCASSNRGAGELFFGEGSRLTVL.